This T cell receptor beta chain was retrieved from a study of blood T cell repertoires in COVID-19 (dated by TCRdb to 2018 to 2020). Describing the broader study: Collaborator samples came from the United States, Italy and Spain and covered acute and convalescent phases of COVID-19. The prospective study material was composed of cDNA or gDNA derived from T cells, B-cell-depleted T cells, or PBMCs. The dataset comprised deeply sampled blood TCRbeta repertoires from subjects exposed to, actively infected with, or recovered from COVID-19. A freely available public database, intended as a resource for researchers studying the immune response to SARS-CoV-2, is where the repertoires were released. The samples were drawn from the first 160 participants of the ongoing ImmuneRACE study and from about 1,200 subjects provided by 6 global collaborators. The sample metadata nearly always contained a de-identified subject ID, COVID-19 status, age in years and sex. Where available, HLA class I and class II types were taken from metadata supplied by the sample provider and were not determined by assay-based typing.

Reading from cysteine to phenylalanine, the CDR3 counts 14 amino acids. Just CDR3 DNA is preserved here, 42 bases in frame from base 1. The germline V gene provides CDR1 WSHSY and CDR2 SAAADI. V is clipped by 2 bases and J by 2 bases, and the sequence between their germline boundaries is 9 bases long. What the study reported, not specific to this receptor: The quantity of clinical and demographic metadata differed by source and by participant and was supplied without curation.

TCRbeta CDR3 regions were amplified from genomic DNA by means of the immunoSEQ Assay, a bias-controlled multiplex PCR. In the original analysis: The number of nucleated cells in each sample was estimated from the amplification of reference gene primers within the assay. To quantify the absolute abundance of each unique TCRbeta CDR3 rearrangement, sequence reads were collapsed and filtered. For each sample, productive Simpson clonality was calculated as the square root of Simpson's diversity index over productive rearrangements. TCRdb provides this immuneACCESS table in a form limited to in-frame rearrangements. Some clones are lacking; in checked studies, under half of them reflect an unresolved V gene, and why the rest are absent is not known. V and J calls and clone size are given by that table; D and trimming were obtained from the DNA. This sample holds around 240,000 clones; 85% were observed only once. The ten largest account for about 1% of the sample.

Collaborating institutions collected whole blood in K2EDTA tubes following their own protocols. For TCRbeta analysis, collaborators shipped samples as frozen whole blood, isolated PBMCs, or DNA extracted from either of those sample types. As regards this clone: What antigen it recognizes has not been identified. No clone much larger than this one lies a single base away; base qualities are absent.

This sequence originates from a man aged 35 to 55 with acute or convalescent COVID-19. The chain employs TRBV10-2 and TRBJ1-2; the D gene is perhaps TRBD1, on 5 matching bases. The specimen sequenced was peripheral blood. The DNA is TGCGCCAGCAGTGAGGATAGGGGCAACTATGGCTACACCTTC. It is translated as CASSEDRGNYGYTF.